This T cell receptor (beta chain) was recorded in a study of monozygotic twins with inflammatory bowel disease. Study-wide results and limits: Inverse Simpson values showed less TCRbeta diversity in IBD patients than in their healthy co-twins.

Using the 5' RACE reads, TCRdb records one entry per CDR3 protein without DNA. The sample totals about 380,000 distinct CDR3 sequences; its top ten clones hold about 2.5%. The CDR3 runs to 17 residues. CDR1 is MGHRA and CDR2 is YSYEKL in the germline V gene. In the case of this clonotype: Its antigen is undetermined.

This sequence originates from a human donor with ulcerative colitis or Crohn's disease, or a healthy co-twin of an affected twin (not recorded which). The J gene is TRBJ2-1, the V gene TRBV4-1; there is no DNA to check the TCRdb D call of TRBD2. What was sequenced was blood. This CDR3 is CASSQYGAAGGEHEQFF.